These 9 T cell receptor beta chains came from one sample sequenced in a study of technical replicates of blood from a few donors. Libraries were prepared by immunoSEQ multiplex PCR; TCRdb keeps only in-frame clonotypes and omits some of them. The sample carries around 83,000 clones, approximately 94% recorded once. Material: T cells isolated from PBMCs. The source of these receptors is a human donor in good health.

This chain joins TRBV6-5 and TRBJ2-5, with 7 bases fitting TRBD1. Per germline, CDR1 MNHEY and CDR2 SVGAGI. This CDR3 has 15 residues. The V segment lost 8 bases and the J segment 2 bases; nucleotides outside the gene matches: 11. The CDR3 sequence is CASGDGDRVQETQYF. Here the CDR3 DNA reads TGTGCCAGCGGAGACGGAGACAGGGTTCAAGAGACCCAGTACTTC.

Only a few counts were recorded for this clone. This chain uses TRBV7-9 with TRBJ1-1; maybe TRBD1 (5 bases). Germline CDR1 and CDR2: SEHNR and FQNEAQ (reference sequence). This CDR3 is built from 16 residues. V was clipped by 3 bases and J by 4 bases, with 18 bases between them. This CDR3 reads CASSFGRGMGGTEAFF. The CDR3 region has the DNA TGTGCCAGCAGCTTCGGGCGGGGAATGGGGGGCACTGAAGCTTTCTTT.

The rearrangement uses TRBV27 and TRBJ2-7; D perhaps matches TRBD2 (6 bases). V was cut by 5 bases and J by 2 bases, with 13 bases left in between. The V gene's germline CDR1 is MNHEY and CDR2 SMNVEV (reference sequence). The CDR3 totals 14 residues. CDR3 in DNA: TGTGCCAGCAGTGAAAAGGACTACACCTACGAGCAGTACTTC. Translated: CASSEKDYTYEQYF.

CDR3 amino acids: CASSHRTGVGYEQYF. As DNA, the CDR3 is TGTGCCAGCTCACACCGGACAGGGGTAGGTTACGAGCAGTACTTC. The rearrangement uses TRBV18 and TRBJ2-7; 9 nucleotides align to TRBD1. CDR1 is KGHSH and CDR2 is LQKENI in the germline V gene. The CDR3 has 15 residues. The V segment lost 4 bases and the J segment 4 bases; nucleotides outside the gene matches: 8.

This CDR3 reads CASSPEPGQFVGGYTF. CDR3 nucleotides: TGCGCCAGCAGCCCCGAACCGGGACAGTTTGTCGGTGGCTACACCTTC. J is TRBJ1-2 and V is TRBV5-1; 7 positions match TRBD1. With V trimmed by 4 bases and J by 7 bases, 16 bases remained unmatched. The germline gives CDR1 SGHRS, CDR2 YFSETQ. The CDR3 is 16 amino acids.

The V gene is TRBV7-9, the J gene TRBJ2-1; possible D gene TRBD1, 6 bases. Germline CDR1 and CDR2: SEHNR and FQNEAQ (reference sequence). The V end lost 6 bases, the J end lost 3 bases, and 18 bases lay between the germline ends. The CDR3 is 16 amino acids. The CDR3 nucleotides read TGTGCCAGCAGTCAAACCCGGGACAAACTCTACAATGAGCAGTTCTTC. Translation gives CASSQTRDKLYNEQFF.

The V gene is TRBV7-8, the J gene TRBJ2-7; D remains unclear. From germline, CDR1 is SGHVS and CDR2 FQNEAQ. This CDR3 comprises 15 residues. V lost 2 bases, J lost 4 bases, and 15 bases lay in between. The CDR3 loop is CASSLNNPSYYEQYF. The CDR3 DNA is TGTGCCAGCAGCTTAAACAACCCTTCATATTACGAGCAGTACTTC.

The V gene is TRBV9, the J gene TRBJ1-4; a weak D match, TRBD1 (6 bases). This CDR3 region has 14 residues. The ends were cut back, 3 bases at V and 1 base at J, with 7 bases in the middle. CDR1 and CDR2 from the germline V gene are SGDLS and YYNGEE. The chain's CDR3 is CASSEGQTNEKLFF. The CDR3, as DNA: TGTGCCAGCAGCGAGGGACAAACTAATGAAAAACTGTTTTTT.

The rearrangement uses TRBV30 and TRBJ1-2, with D possibly matching TRBD1 (6 bases). The germline V gene encodes CDR1 GTSNPN and CDR2 SVGIG (reference sequence). The CDR3 spans 12 residues. V was shortened by 0 bases and J by 8 bases, with 10 bases between the two germline ends. CDR3 in DNA: TGTGCCTGGAGTGTACTCAGGGGCGGCTACACCTTC. This translates into CAWSVLRGGYTF. Looking up the rest from reference TRBV30 and TRBJ1-2 gives the full variable domain: SQTIHQWPATLVQPVGSPLSLECTVEGTSNPNLYWYRQAAGRGLQLLFYSVGIGQISSEVPQNLSASRPQDRQFILSSKKLLLSDSGFYLCAWSVLRGGYTFGSGTRLTVV.